The rows below give T cell receptor beta chains drawn from one sample of a study of regulatory T cells in long-lasting Graves disease. TCRdb reprocessed the multiplex PCR reads via MiXCR and lists one record per CDR3 protein. This sample yields hundreds of thousands of distinct CDR3 sequences, of which approximately 13% are seen a single time; about 10% belongs to the top ten. These data were likewise used in another study, on T cells in Graves' hyperthyroidism and ophthalmopathy.

Sequenced material: peripheral blood mononuclear cells (PBMCs), taken at new diagnosis, from a patient treated with antithyroid drugs. Receptor source: a man aged 30 to 45 with Graves disease. CDR3s leave out the opening cysteine and the closing phenylalanine or tryptophan. Fields, in order: CDR3 protein, clone size, D gene, V gene. D genes are given only for firm matches. A row's size may be missing; if present it is once, few, many or a size class.

CDR3 protein: AIRGFGEKLF
clone size: -
D gene: -
V gene: TRBV10-3

CDR3 protein: ASSSDGTSRNNEQF
clone size: many
D gene: TRBD2
V gene: TRBV7-2

CDR3 protein: SVEGLEKGNTEAF
clone size: many
D gene: -
V gene: TRBV29-1

CDR3 protein: ASSVGDFKETQY
clone size: few
D gene: -
V gene: TRBV9

CDR3 protein: ASSPGRGTTIYNEQF
clone size: many
D gene: -
V gene: TRBV6-1

CDR3 protein: ASRPNLADQPQH
clone size: few
D gene: -
V gene: TRBV6-2/TRBV6-3

CDR3 protein: ASGLKRFGYGDYGYT
clone size: many
D gene: -
V gene: TRBV12-5

CDR3 protein: ATGGEAYNEQF
clone size: -
D gene: TRBD2
V gene: TRBV24-1

CDR3 protein: ASSPGLGNTIY
clone size: many
D gene: -
V gene: TRBV3-1

CDR3 protein: SARDFQLSGSPDIQY
clone size: -
D gene: -
V gene: TRBV20-1

CDR3 protein: ASRWENTEAF
clone size: many
D gene: -
V gene: TRBV2

CDR3 protein: ASSLYSAGRAEAF
clone size: few
D gene: -
V gene: TRBV7-2

CDR3 protein: ASSPPEQRGDTQY
clone size: -
D gene: -
V gene: TRBV6-1

CDR3 protein: ASSYSPEGSYEQY
clone size: -
D gene: -
V gene: TRBV6-2/TRBV6-3

CDR3 protein: SVFLSEQF
clone size: -
D gene: -
V gene: TRBV29-1

CDR3 protein: ASSSTGSGQF
clone size: -
D gene: -
V gene: TRBV5-6

CDR3 protein: ASSRNGNQPQH
clone size: many
D gene: -
V gene: TRBV5-5

CDR3 protein: ASSPPLTVRTQY
clone size: many
D gene: -
V gene: TRBV7-9

CDR3 protein: ASGLVRRDLNEQF
clone size: many
D gene: -
V gene: TRBV12-5

CDR3 protein: ATHPSGTSYEQY
clone size: many
D gene: TRBD2
V gene: TRBV10-3

CDR3 protein: SVETDSYEQY
clone size: -
D gene: -
V gene: TRBV29-1

CDR3 protein: ASSLPTGLASYNEQF
clone size: many
D gene: TRBD2
V gene: TRBV11-2

CDR3 protein: SAHFTGELF
clone size: -
D gene: -
V gene: TRBV29-1

CDR3 protein: ASSLTTDYTDTQY
clone size: many
D gene: -
V gene: TRBV28

CDR3 protein: ASSLVRETGELF
clone size: -
D gene: -
V gene: TRBV11-2

CDR3 protein: SVRTSGSFGEQF
clone size: many
D gene: TRBD2
V gene: TRBV29-1

CDR3 protein: ASSIAEDTQY
clone size: -
D gene: -
V gene: TRBV19

CDR3 protein: ASSTRQGWSNQPQH
clone size: few
D gene: TRBD1
V gene: TRBV19

CDR3 protein: ASSFDRATEAF
clone size: many
D gene: TRBD1
V gene: TRBV7-2

CDR3 protein: ASNVLYEQY
clone size: -
D gene: -
V gene: TRBV6-2/TRBV6-3

CDR3 protein: ASSHTRTFSYNEQF
clone size: few
D gene: -
V gene: TRBV27

CDR3 protein: ASSQELREGWF
clone size: few
D gene: TRBD2
V gene: TRBV4-2

CDR3 protein: ASSPTRGNTEAF
clone size: many
D gene: -
V gene: TRBV18

CDR3 protein: ASKDRESNTEAF
clone size: many
D gene: -
V gene: TRBV27

CDR3 protein: ASSQGGWGPNTEAF
clone size: many
D gene: TRBD1
V gene: TRBV7-2

CDR3 protein: ASSTHSGGPSQF
clone size: many
D gene: -
V gene: TRBV13

CDR3 protein: SPTSGSADTQY
clone size: many
D gene: TRBD2
V gene: TRBV20-1

CDR3 protein: SATVGSGNTIY
clone size: -
D gene: -
V gene: TRBV20-1

CDR3 protein: ASSSPGVAGGIAEQF
clone size: many
D gene: TRBD2
V gene: TRBV27

CDR3 protein: ASRAPRLAGAQETQY
clone size: many
D gene: TRBD2
V gene: TRBV2

CDR3 protein: ASSSIGDRGQPQH
clone size: many
D gene: -
V gene: TRBV7-2

CDR3 protein: ATSSDSSGNTIY
clone size: few
D gene: -
V gene: TRBV24-1

CDR3 protein: AWSVEGREPQH
clone size: -
D gene: -
V gene: TRBV30

CDR3 protein: ASSGDRVLDEQF
clone size: many
D gene: TRBD1
V gene: TRBV2

CDR3 protein: ASSPDRFYNEQF
clone size: many
D gene: -
V gene: TRBV12-3/TRBV12-4

CDR3 protein: ASSLALGELF
clone size: many
D gene: -
V gene: TRBV5-1

CDR3 protein: ASSIAPRNEQF
clone size: few
D gene: -
V gene: TRBV19

CDR3 protein: ASSRGAEQF
clone size: -
D gene: -
V gene: TRBV7-3

CDR3 protein: ASSWGGLSYEQY
clone size: many
D gene: -
V gene: TRBV12-3/TRBV12-4

CDR3 protein: ASSGTLGGGVEQY
clone size: -
D gene: -
V gene: TRBV6-1

CDR3 protein: SVVDRGRRGYT
clone size: -
D gene: -
V gene: TRBV29-1

CDR3 protein: SAGQGDQPQH
clone size: many
D gene: TRBD1
V gene: TRBV29-1

CDR3 protein: ASRPSGRDVETQY
clone size: few
D gene: TRBD2
V gene: TRBV12-3/TRBV12-4

CDR3 protein: ASSPRFADGYT
clone size: many
D gene: -
V gene: TRBV12-3/TRBV12-4